This TCR beta chain was identified in a study of CD8 T cells in ankylosing spondylitis. Whole-study results and caveats: There was reportedly significant enrichment of clones that were disease-linked in matched ankylosing spondylitis synovial fluid.

The CDR3 is 15 residues long. The germline V and J ends were trimmed by 3 bases and 5 bases, with 14 bases remaining between them. Germline CDR1 and CDR2: MRHNA and SNTAGT. The sample holds many counts of this clonotype. The antigen is undetermined. Library preparation for TCR beta used quantitative 5'-RACE with molecular barcodes. TCRdb called the 5' RACE reads again in MiXCR, with one record for every CDR3 protein. The table records more than 35,000 distinct CDR3 sequences, approximately 5.9% of them present only once. This sequence joins TRBV6-4 and TRBJ2-1; D is undetermined. Sequenced sample: blood, either unsorted or a sorted T cell fraction (not recorded which). The clonotype was recovered from a male donor with ankylosing spondylitis or in good health (not recorded which). CDR3 sequence reads: CASSERASPNNEQFF. CDR3 nucleotide sequence: TGTGCCAGCAGTGAAAGGGCTAGTCCAAACAATGAGCAGTTCTTC.